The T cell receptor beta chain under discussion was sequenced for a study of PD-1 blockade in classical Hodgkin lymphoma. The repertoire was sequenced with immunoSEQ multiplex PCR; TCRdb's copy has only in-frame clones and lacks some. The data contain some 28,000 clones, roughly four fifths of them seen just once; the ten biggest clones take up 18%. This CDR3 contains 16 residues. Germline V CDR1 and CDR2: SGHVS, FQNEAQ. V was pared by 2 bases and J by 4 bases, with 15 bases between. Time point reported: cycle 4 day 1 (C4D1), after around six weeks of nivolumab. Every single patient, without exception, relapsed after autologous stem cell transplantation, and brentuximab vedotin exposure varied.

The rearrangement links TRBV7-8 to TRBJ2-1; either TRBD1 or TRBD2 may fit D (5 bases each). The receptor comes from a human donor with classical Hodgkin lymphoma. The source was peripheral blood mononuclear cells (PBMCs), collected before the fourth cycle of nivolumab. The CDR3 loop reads CASSLSWGIKYNEQFF. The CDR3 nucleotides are TGTGCCAGCAGCTTAAGTTGGGGGATAAAGTACAATGAGCAGTTCTTC. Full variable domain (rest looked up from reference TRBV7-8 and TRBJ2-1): GAGVSQSPRYKVAKRGQDVALRCDPISGHVSLFWYQQALGQGPEFLTYFQNEAQLDKSGLPSDRFFAERPEGSVSTLKIQRTQQEDSAVYLCASSLSWGIKYNEQFFGPGTRLTVL.